The 17 T cell receptor beta chains listed next were all sequenced from one sample in a study of T-cell memory formation after mild COVID-19. One entry per CDR3 protein results from TCRdb running MiXCR on the 5' RACE reads. This sample has under 110,000 distinct CDR3 sequences, with around 12% found just once. The sample taken for sequencing was PBMCs or a T cell subset sorted from them (not recorded which). These receptors were taken from an adult woman who had mild COVID-19 (a few samples of this study predate the infection). Cell type and time point are not known.

This clonotype has only a few counts. The chain recombines TRBV7-6 with TRBJ2-2; D gene uncertain. The CDR3 has 14 amino acids. Germline CDR1 SGHVS, CDR2 FNYEAQ. V gave up 6 bases and J gave up 3 bases, with 11 bases separating them. The CDR3 loop is CASSHATDTGELFF. Written as DNA, the CDR3 is TGTGCCAGCAGTCACGCGACCGACACCGGGGAGCTGTTTTTT.

The rearrangement uses TRBV19 and TRBJ2-1; 9 nucleotides match TRBD2. The CDR3 length is 18 residues. J lost 5 bases, V lost 7 bases, and 18 bases had no gene match. Germline V CDR1 and CDR2: LNHDA, SQIVND (reference sequence). Here the CDR3 DNA reads TGTGCCAGTACCTCTCCCGGGACTAGCCGACGGCAGGACAATGAGCAGTTCTTC. Translation: CASTSPGTSRRQDNEQFF. Full variable domain (remainder filled in from reference TRBV19 and TRBJ2-1): DGGITQSPKYLFRKEGQNVTLSCEQNLNHDAMYWYRQDPGQGLRLIYYSQIVNDFQKGDIAEGYSVSREKKESFPLTVTSAQKNPTAFYLCASTSPGTSRRQDNEQFFGPGTRLTVL.

In this sample, this clonotype turned up many times. The rearrangement joins TRBV19 to TRBJ2-1, with TRBD1 matching over 9 bases. The V segment lost 2 bases and the J segment 5 bases; nucleotides outside the gene matches: 1. The CDR3 contains 14 residues. CDR1 and CDR2 from the germline V gene are LNHDA and SQIVND (reference sequence). The CDR3 DNA reads as TGTGCCAGTAGTATATGGACAGGGGACAATGAGCAGTTCTTC. Protein sequence: CASSIWTGDNEQFF.

In its sample, this clonotype was seen a few times. The chain couples TRBV13 to TRBJ2-7; D not certain. V was shortened by 5 bases and J by 5 bases, with 22 bases between the two germline ends. Germline CDR1 is PRHDT and CDR2 is FYEKMQ (reference sequence). The length of the CDR3 is 16 residues. CDR3 DNA: TGTGCCAGCAGCCTACTCTACCGGGCAGGCTCAGACGAGCAGTACTTC. Its protein is CASSLLYRAGSDEQYF.

This clonotype was recorded a few times. V and J are TRBV10-3 and TRBJ2-5, with TRBD2 matching 7 bases. V lost 6 bases to trimming and J lost 0 bases; unmatched junction nucleotides: 4. CDR3 size: 14 residues. Germline V lookup: CDR1 ENHRY, CDR2 SYGVKD. The CDR3 here is CAIRPLADQETQYF. The CDR3 DNA reads TGTGCCATCAGACCCCTAGCGGACCAAGAGACCCAGTACTTC.

The genes are TRBV6-5 and TRBJ1-2; D unresolved. The V gene lost 6 bases and the J gene lost 4 bases, with 12 bases spanning the gap. Germline assignment: CDR1 MNHEY and CDR2 SVGAGI. The CDR3 runs 13 residues. In nucleotides, the CDR3 is TGTGCCAGCAGAAATGGGCTTCTCTATGGCTACACCTTC. Amino acid sequence: CASRNGLLYGYTF.

This chain connects TRBV7-9 to TRBJ2-7; perhaps D is TRBD1 or TRBD2 (6 bases each). Trimming removed 4 bases from V and 2 bases from J, with 12 bases in between. This CDR3 region has 14 residues. Germline assignment: CDR1 SEHNR and CDR2 FQNEAQ (reference sequence). The CDR3 DNA sequence: TGTGCCAGCAGCTCTGACAGGAGGGCCTACGAGCAGTACTTC. Translating it yields CASSSDRRAYEQYF.

This chain links TRBV5-1 with TRBJ2-5; a possible D gene is TRBD2 (5 bases). V lost 4 bases to trimming and J lost 1 base, with 14 bases between them. The CDR3 length is 15 residues. Germline-derived CDR1 and CDR2 are SGHRS and YFSETQ. The CDR3 coding sequence is TGCGCCAGCAGCCCGTCGATAGCGTCCCAAGAGACCCAGTACTTC. This gives the protein CASSPSIASQETQYF.

The chain couples TRBV6-2 or TRBV6-3 to TRBJ1-1; D gene uncertain. Germline lookup yields CDR1 MNHEY and CDR2 SVGEGT. V lost 7 bases and J lost 10, with 19 bases in between. This CDR3 spans 13 amino acids. The CDR3 DNA sequence: TGTGCCAGCACCCACGGGGTTTCCACGATAGCTTTCTTT. Translation gives CASTHGVSTIAFF.

The V and J genes are TRBV11-2 and TRBJ2-7; 9 positions match TRBD2. From germline, CDR1 is SGHAT and CDR2 FQNNGV. The CDR3 covers 16 residues. Trimming at V came to 0 bases and at J to 5 bases, leaving 8 bases not matched to a gene. In nucleotides, the CDR3 is TGTGCCAGCAGCTTAGATCAGGGACTAGCTGGCGACGAGCAGTACTTC. This gives the protein CASSLDQGLAGDEQYF.

This clonotype was picked up a small number of times. This sequence joins TRBV5-1 and TRBJ1-2; a possible D gene is TRBD1 (5 bases). Trimming took 0 bases from V and 4 from J, leaving 25 bases between them. The CDR3 length is 19 residues. Germline V gene lookup returns CDR1 SGHRS and CDR2 YFSETQ. The DNA for the CDR3 is TGCGCCAGCAGCTTGGAGACAGAGTCCCCTCGGACCCTTCCCTATGGCTACACCTTC. Encoded protein: CASSLETESPRTLPYGYTF. Looking up the rest from reference TRBV5-1 and TRBJ1-2 gives the full variable domain: KAGVTQTPRYLIKTRGQQVTLSCSPISGHRSVSWYQQTPGQGLQFLFEYFSETQRNKGNFPGRFSGRQFSNSRSEMNVSTLELGDSALYLCASSLETESPRTLPYGYTFGSGTRLTVV.

This clonotype was detected a few times. This chain joins TRBV14 and TRBJ2-3; D unclear. The CDR3 has 14 amino acids. V was clipped by 1 base and J by 3 bases, with 8 bases between them. Germline V lookup: CDR1 SGHDN, CDR2 FVKESK. Written as DNA, the CDR3 is TGTGCCAGCAGCCAAGTATCCGCTACAGATACGCAGTATTTT. Translated: CASSQVSATDTQYF.

This chain links TRBV2 with TRBJ1-3; D ambiguous. Germline assignment: CDR1 SNHLY and CDR2 FYNNEI. V dropped 2 bases and J dropped 10 bases, with 12 bases sitting between them. The CDR3 length is 13 residues. DNA of the CDR3: TGTGCCAGCAGTGAACCCGGGGAGAAAACCATATATTTT. Translated, it gives CASSEPGEKTIYF.

V gene TRBV9 combines with J gene TRBJ2-2, with D perhaps assigned TRBD1 or TRBD2 (5 bases each). The germline V gene encodes CDR1 SGDLS and CDR2 YYNGEE. The CDR3 extends over 16 amino acids. Trimming took 4 bases from V and 3 from J, leaving 16 bases between them. The CDR3: CASSFWDGGDTGELFF. CDR3 coding DNA: TGTGCCAGCAGCTTTTGGGATGGGGGAGACACCGGGGAGCTGTTTTTT.

This clonotype appeared a few times. V and J are TRBV20-1 and TRBJ2-7; 7 bases line up with TRBD1. Germline CDR1 and CDR2: DFQATT and SNEGSKA (reference sequence). The CDR3 totals 17 residues. With 5 bases clipped from V and 4 bases from J, the junction kept 20 bases outside the gene matches. The CDR3 region has the DNA TGCAGTGCTGAGGGTAACAGGGGATCTGGTAGGGGGTACGAGCAGTACTTC. It codes for CSAEGNRGSGRGYEQYF.

Only a few counts were recorded for this clonotype. The chain carries TRBV4-3 and TRBJ2-3; 11 bases fit TRBD1. This CDR3 is 18 amino acids long. Germline values: CDR1 LGHNA, CDR2 YSLEER. The ends lost 2 bases at V and 1 base at J; junction bases unmatched: 8. As DNA, the CDR3 is TGCGCCAGCAGCCAACTCCCCGGGACAGGGGGGCGCACAGATACGCAGTATTTT. Translating gives CASSQLPGTGGRTDTQYF.

The table lists this clonotype with many counts. The rearrangement links TRBV7-6 to TRBJ2-7, with a possible D match to TRBD1 (5 bases). Between the trimmed V and J ends, which lost 5 bases and 3 bases, there was a span of 14 bases. CDR1 and CDR2 from the germline V gene are SGHVS and FNYEAQ. CDR3 length: 14 residues. CDR3 in DNA: TGTGCCAGCAGCCAAGCCGATGACAGCTACGAGCAGTACTTC. Translation gives CASSQADDSYEQYF.